This TCR beta chain is from a study of blood T cell repertoires in COVID-19. In the study overall: Samples representing acute and convalescent COVID-19 were sourced from the United States, Italy and Spain.

Per the original data handling: For nucleated cells, counts were estimated from reference gene primer amplification. Sequencing was performed with immunoSEQ multiplex PCR; in TCRdb, only in-frame clones are kept and a portion is missing. V, J and clone size are those of that table, while D and trimming were read from the DNA. The sample lists about 270,000 clones; about 86% were seen once. This clone was detected once. Trimming left V 1 base short and J 2 bases short, with 9 bases between. The CDR3 length is 15 residues. The material sequenced was peripheral blood. The chain combines TRBV5-3 with TRBJ2-2; D might be TRBD1 (5 bases). TRBV5-3 is filed as an ORF, its function uncertain. The TCR was taken from a woman in her twenties or thirties with COVID-19, enrolled during active disease. The CDR3 DNA reads TGTGCCAGAAGCTTGCCAGGGATAAACACCGGGGAGCTGTTTTTT. Its translation: CARSLPGINTGELFF.